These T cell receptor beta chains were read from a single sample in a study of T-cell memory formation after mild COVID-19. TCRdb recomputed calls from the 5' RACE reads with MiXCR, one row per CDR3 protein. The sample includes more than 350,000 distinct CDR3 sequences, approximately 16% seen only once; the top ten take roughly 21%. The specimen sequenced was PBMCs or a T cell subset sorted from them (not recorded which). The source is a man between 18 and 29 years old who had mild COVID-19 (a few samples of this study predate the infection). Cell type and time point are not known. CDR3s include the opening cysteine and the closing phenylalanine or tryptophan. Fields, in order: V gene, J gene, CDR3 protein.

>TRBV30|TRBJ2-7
CAWSEGSGPLPHEQYF
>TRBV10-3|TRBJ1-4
CAISNNEKLFF
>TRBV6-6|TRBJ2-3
CASSSLGWGSDTQYF
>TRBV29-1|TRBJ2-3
CSDGTSGTDTQYF
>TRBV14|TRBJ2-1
CASSQANGRAWQFF
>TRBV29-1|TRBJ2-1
CSVSAPGDEQFF
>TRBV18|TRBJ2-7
CASSPRGKGTTYEQYF
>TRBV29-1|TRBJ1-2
CSVEDRIGVWGYTF
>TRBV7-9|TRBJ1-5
CASSPGWANQPQHF
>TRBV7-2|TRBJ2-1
CASSSPEIMEEQFF
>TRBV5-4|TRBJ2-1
CASSDGTSGEQFF
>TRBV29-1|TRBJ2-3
CSVDRTGTDTQYF
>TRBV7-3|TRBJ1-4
CASSGNRATNEKLFF
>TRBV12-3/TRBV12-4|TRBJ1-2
CASTLGGQLSGYTF
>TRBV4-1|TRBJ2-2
CASSQGTGKTGELFF
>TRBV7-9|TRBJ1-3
CASTKDRYSGNTIYF
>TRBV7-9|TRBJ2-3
CASSLEILAGSTDTQYF
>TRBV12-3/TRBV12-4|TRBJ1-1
CASSPDRAPEAFF
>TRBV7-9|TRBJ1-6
CASSLEDTNSPLHF
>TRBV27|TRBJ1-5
CASSPTDGISGSNQPQHF
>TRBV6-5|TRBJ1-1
CASSYWQGSTEAFF
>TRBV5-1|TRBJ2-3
CASSLFLAGGQTDTQYF
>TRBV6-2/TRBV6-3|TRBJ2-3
CASSYFRGTDTQYF
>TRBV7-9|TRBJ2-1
CASSPPSDGDPNEQFF
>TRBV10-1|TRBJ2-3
CASSESSGGGADTQYF
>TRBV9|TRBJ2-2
CASSAAGVGELFF
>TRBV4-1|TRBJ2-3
CARSRPGLGTDTQYF
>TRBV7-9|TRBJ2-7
CASSLSGSTYEQYF
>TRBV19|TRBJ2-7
CASSRDFLGEQYF
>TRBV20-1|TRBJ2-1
CSARAGGTYNEQFF
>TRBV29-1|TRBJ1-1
CSVGFGGRDEAFF
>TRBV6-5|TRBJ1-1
CANKLTMNTEAFF
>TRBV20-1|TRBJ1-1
CSARVQGRNTEAFF
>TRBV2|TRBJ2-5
CASRGTPTPAQYF
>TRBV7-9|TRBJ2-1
CASSPNRDRDGPHNEQFF
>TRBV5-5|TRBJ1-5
CASSLEAAGNQPQHF
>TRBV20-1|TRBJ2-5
CSAAPGTVQETQYF
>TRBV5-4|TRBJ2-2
CASSFGFPNTGELFF
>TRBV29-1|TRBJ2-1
CSSRPSSYNEQFF
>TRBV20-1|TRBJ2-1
CSAVRIGTYNEQFF
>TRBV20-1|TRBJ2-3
CSARVVLDTQYF
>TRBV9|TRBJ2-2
CASSVAPFGLAGELFF
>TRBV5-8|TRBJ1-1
CASSLARAGGTEAFF
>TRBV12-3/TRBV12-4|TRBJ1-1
CASRGTEAFF
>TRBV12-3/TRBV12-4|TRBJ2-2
CASSWGLAGGSNTGELFF
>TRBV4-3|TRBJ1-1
CASSQDLGPGTGGTEAFF
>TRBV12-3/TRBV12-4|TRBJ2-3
CASGRGTSGYSTDTQYF
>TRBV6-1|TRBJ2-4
CASTPEGWGAKNIQYF
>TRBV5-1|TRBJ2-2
CASTDSANTGELFF
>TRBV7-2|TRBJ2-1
CASSFPPGSSGNEQFF
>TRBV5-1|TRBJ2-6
CASSLASEANVLTF
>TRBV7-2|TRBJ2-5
CASSPRVAQTQYF
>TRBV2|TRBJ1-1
CASSETGRLAFF
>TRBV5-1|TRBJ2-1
CASSMLRRTGSSYNEQFF
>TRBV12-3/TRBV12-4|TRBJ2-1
CASSKGDPFYNEQFF
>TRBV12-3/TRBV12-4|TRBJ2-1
CASSLTRVALNEQFF
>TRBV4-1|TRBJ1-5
CASRDRDVSNQPQHF
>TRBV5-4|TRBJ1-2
CASSLGTGGARYGYTF
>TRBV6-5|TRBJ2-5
CASSYRGETQYF
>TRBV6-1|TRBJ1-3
CASSRTGTGNTIYF